The 24 T cell receptor beta chains presented below share a single source sample, sequenced in a study of human T cells and chemical hapten exposure. From the 5' RACE reads, TCRdb called clonotypes with MiXCR, one entry per CDR3 protein. The top ten hold around 6.8% of the sample, which has tens of thousands of distinct CDR3 sequences, roughly 15% seen once. Total RNA was extracted from unfractionated whole blood. Receptors originate from a female donor in good health.

There are a few counts of this clonotype. This chain connects TRBV6-2 or TRBV6-3 to TRBJ1-5; TRBD1 agrees at 7 bases. There are 16 residues in the CDR3. Germline loops: CDR1 MNHEY, CDR2 SVGEGT. Trimming removed 5 bases from V and 4 bases from J; junction bases left unmatched: 11. The CDR3 region is CASSPTDRLRNQPQHF. CDR3 nucleotide sequence: TGTGCCAGCAGTCCTACGGACAGGCTCAGGAATCAGCCCCAGCATTTT.

The V gene is TRBV5-1, the J gene TRBJ1-3; unclear D gene. The CDR3 is made up of 15 amino acids. Germline V lookup: CDR1 SGHRS, CDR2 YFSETQ. V was pared by 3 bases and J by 8 bases, with 18 bases between. CDR3 protein: CASSSGQLSRDTIYF. The CDR3 DNA is TGCGCCAGCAGCTCTGGTCAACTCTCTAGGGACACCATATATTTT.

The CDR3 DNA follows: TGTGCCAGCAGCCTCGACAGATTCTATGGCTACACCTTC. This encodes CASSLDRFYGYTF. The chain has TRBV12-3 or TRBV12-4 and TRBJ1-2; tentative D call: TRBD1 (5 bases). The V end was cut by 6 bases, the J end by 4 bases, with 12 bases between. The CDR3 is made up of 13 amino acids.

The CDR3 coding sequence is TGTGCCAGCAGTCCTCTCCCCGGCACAGATACGCAGTATTTT. Protein: CASSPLPGTDTQYF. The rearrangement joins TRBV27 to TRBJ2-3; no firm D call. Per germline, CDR1 MNHEY and CDR2 SMNVEV (reference sequence). The CDR3 loop spans 14 amino acids. V lost 5 bases and J lost 1, with 10 bases in between.

A few counts support this clonotype. The rearrangement uses TRBV15 and TRBJ2-1, with 7 bases matching TRBD2. The CDR3 sequence is 13 residues long. CDR1 and CDR2 (germline): LNHNV, YYDKDF (reference sequence). The V gene end was trimmed by 0 bases and the J gene end by 8 bases; junction bases not matched to a gene: 1. The CDR3 reads CATSRDRGDEQFF. The DNA for the CDR3 is TGTGCCACCAGCAGAGATCGGGGGGATGAGCAGTTCTTC.

The genes are TRBV20-1 and TRBJ2-2; no definite D call. Deletions cut 2 bases from V and 1 base from J, with 8 bases between. Germline-derived CDR1 and CDR2 are DFQATT and SNEGSKA (reference sequence). There are 14 residues in the CDR3. This CDR3 reads CSARIQQNTGELFF. The CDR3, as DNA: TGCAGTGCTAGAATTCAACAGAACACCGGGGAGCTGTTTTTT.

A few counts support this clonotype. The chain recombines TRBV4-3 with TRBJ2-3; tentatively, D is TRBD2 (9 bases). This CDR3 spans 17 amino acids. Trimming shortened V by 6 bases and J by 4 bases, and 23 bases separated the two germline ends. Per the germline V gene, CDR1 is LGHNA and CDR2 is YSLEER. The CDR3 DNA is TGCGCCAGCAGTCAGACAGGGGCTAGCGGGGTCGCAGATACGCAGTATTTT. Amino acid sequence: CASSQTGASGVADTQYF.

This clonotype came up a few times. This chain uses TRBV27 with TRBJ1-5; D call uncertain. V was trimmed by 6 bases and J by 1 base, leaving 4 bases between them. CDR3 size: 12 residues. The germline V gene encodes CDR1 MNHEY and CDR2 SMNVEV (reference sequence). The CDR3 nucleotides read TGTGCCAGCAGAACGAGCAATCAGCCCCAGCATTTT. It specifies CASRTSNQPQHF.

The genes are TRBV4-3 and TRBJ2-2; the D gene is possibly TRBD1 (5 bases). The CDR3 is made up of 15 amino acids. Trimming took 3 bases from V and 3 from J, leaving 11 bases between them. Germline values: CDR1 LGHNA, CDR2 YSLEER. The DNA of the CDR3 is TGCGCCAGCAGCCAGAACCAGGGTGACACCGGGGAGCTGTTTTTT. Translated, it gives CASSQNQGDTGELFF.

This chain joins TRBV20-1 and TRBJ2-3; D call uncertain. V shed 5 bases and J shed 2 bases, with 11 bases lying between them. Per germline, CDR1 DFQATT and CDR2 SNEGSKA (reference sequence). This CDR3 region has 13 residues. In DNA form, the CDR3 reads TGCAGTGCTTTAGCTAGGCACACAGATACGCAGTATTTT. Its protein is CSALARHTDTQYF.

This clonotype was counted between two and nine times. This chain uses TRBV7-2 with TRBJ2-7; D gene uncertain. The germline V gene has CDR1 SGHTA and CDR2 FQGNSA. The CDR3 has 11 amino acids. V lost 4 bases to trimming and J lost 4 bases, with 5 bases between them. CDR3 nucleotides: TGTGCCAGCAGCTCGGCGTACGAGCAGTACTTC. Its translation: CASSSAYEQYF.

This clonotype was recorded a few times. The genes are TRBV27 and TRBJ2-3; D remains ambiguous. The germline V gene has CDR1 MNHEY and CDR2 SMNVEV (reference sequence). V dropped 5 bases and J dropped 3 bases, with 9 bases sitting between them. The CDR3 has 13 amino acids. This CDR3 reads CASSRTRTDTQYF. The CDR3 coding sequence is TGTGCCAGCAGTCGAACCAGGACAGATACGCAGTATTTT.

This clonotype has a count of ten or more. V is TRBV2 and J is TRBJ2-7; D ambiguous. In germline, CDR1 is SNHLY, CDR2 FYNNEI. This CDR3 has 15 amino acids. Trimming removed 8 bases from V and 3 bases from J, with 20 bases in between. As DNA, the CDR3 is TGTGCCAGCTCCCCCCTGGCAGCCGGAAACTACGAGCAGTACTTC. Translated, it gives CASSPLAAGNYEQYF.

The V gene is TRBV29-1, the J gene TRBJ2-3; D uncertain. Deletions cut 8 bases from V and 3 bases from J, with 12 bases between. The V gene's germline CDR1 is SQVTM and CDR2 ANQGSEA. CDR3 length: 12 residues. The CDR3 here is CSSRIYTDTQYF. In nucleotides, the CDR3 is TGCAGCTCCCGTATCTATACAGATACGCAGTATTTT.

This clonotype was seen more than once but under ten times. The chain couples TRBV3-1 to TRBJ2-5; maybe TRBD2 (5 bases). The V end was cut by 3 bases, the J end by 2 bases, with 7 bases between. This CDR3 contains 13 residues. The germline V gene has CDR1 LGHDT and CDR2 YNNKEL (reference sequence). The CDR3 bases are TGTGCCAGCAGCCATCGCGGGCAAGAGACCCAGTACTTC. It encodes CASSHRGQETQYF.

In this sample, this clonotype turned up a few times. This sequence joins TRBV7-9 and TRBJ2-3, with TRBD1 matching over 9 bases. Per germline, CDR1 SEHNR and CDR2 FQNEAQ (reference sequence). V gave up 5 bases and J gave up 5 bases; unmatched junction bases: 5. The CDR3 covers 14 residues. The CDR3 DNA follows: TGTGCCAGCAGCGGTAACAGGGGGCAAGATACGCAGTATTTT. It specifies CASSGNRGQDTQYF.

V gene TRBV5-1 combines with J gene TRBJ2-5; D possibly corresponds to TRBD1 (5 bases). This CDR3 is 13 amino acids long. The V end lost 4 bases, the J end lost 1 base, and 8 bases lay between the germline ends. Germline V gene data show CDR1 as SGHRS and CDR2 as YFSETQ. CDR3 nucleotide sequence: TGCGCCAGCAGCGTGACAGCCCAAGAGACCCAGTACTTC. It encodes CASSVTAQETQYF.

This clonotype came up many times. This chain uses TRBV5-5 with TRBJ2-1; D call uncertain. CDR1 is SGHKS, CDR2 YYEKEE, per germline (reference sequence). The CDR3 is 15 amino acids. V shed 4 bases and J shed 2 bases, with 13 bases lying between them. The CDR3 nucleotides read TGTGCCAGCAGCCCAGAGGCTGAGGCCTACAATGAGCAGTTCTTC. Translated, it gives CASSPEAEAYNEQFF.

This clonotype came up a few times. The rearrangement joins TRBV30 to TRBJ2-1, with 7 bases that match TRBD1. The CDR3 runs to 15 residues. V lost 4 bases and J lost 5; bases outside the gene matches: 11. CDR1 and CDR2 from the germline V gene are GTSNPN and SVGIG (reference sequence). Here the CDR3 reads CAWNWAGGIHNEQFF. The CDR3 bases are TGTGCCTGGAATTGGGCAGGGGGAATCCACAATGAGCAGTTCTTC.

This clonotype turned up a few times. V gene TRBV20-1 combines with J gene TRBJ1-5; the match to TRBD1 covers 7 bases. CDR1 is DFQATT and CDR2 is SNEGSKA in the germline V gene (reference sequence). V dropped 6 bases and J dropped 5; count of bases not matched to a gene: 7. The CDR3 runs to 13 residues. The CDR3 spells CSAHAGQDQPQHF. For the CDR3, the DNA is TGCAGTGCCCACGCTGGACAGGATCAGCCCCAGCATTTT.

This clonotype was seen more than once but under ten times. The chain recombines TRBV6-5 with TRBJ1-1; a possible D gene is TRBD1 (5 bases). Trimming pared 2 bases from V and 0 bases from J, leaving 10 bases between. The CDR3 has 15 residues. CDR1 and CDR2 (germline): MNHEY, SVGAGI. CDR3 protein: CASSYSRGLNTEAFF. The CDR3 coding sequence is TGTGCCAGCAGTTACAGTCGGGGACTGAACACTGAAGCTTTCTTT.

This clonotype was counted ten times or more. The chain employs TRBV7-2 and TRBJ2-7; 7 bases align to TRBD2. CDR1 and CDR2 (germline): SGHTA, FQGNSA. Unmatched junction bases numbered 15, after V lost 4 bases and J lost 3 bases. The CDR3 runs to 17 residues. The CDR3 region is CASSSGVGAGAGYEQYF. The CDR3 nucleotides read TGTGCCAGCAGCTCCGGTGTAGGCGCGGGAGCTGGCTACGAGCAGTACTTC.

The V gene is TRBV6-1, the J gene TRBJ2-3; 7 bases map to TRBD1. The CDR3 spans 18 residues. Germline-derived CDR1 and CDR2 are MNHNS and SASEGT. V was pared by 2 bases and J by 0 bases, with 11 bases of the junction left unmatched. The CDR3 loop reads CASSESWYGTESTDTQYF. CDR3 DNA sequence: TGTGCCAGCAGTGAAAGTTGGTACGGGACAGAGAGCACAGATACGCAGTATTTT.

This clonotype was counted a few times. This chain connects TRBV7-9 to TRBJ2-7; 8 bases fit TRBD1. The ends lost 2 bases at V and 2 bases at J; junction bases unmatched: 11. The germline gives CDR1 SEHNR, CDR2 FQNEAQ (reference sequence). The CDR3 is 17 residues long. CDR3 loop: CASSLIFDRGVPYEQYF. In DNA form, the CDR3 reads TGTGCCAGCAGCTTAATCTTCGACAGGGGCGTACCCTACGAGCAGTACTTC.